These 4 T cell receptor beta chains were sequenced from one sample in a study of immune evolution from preneoplasia to lung adenocarcinoma. Measured with immunoSEQ multiplex PCR; TCRdb has only the in-frame clones, and not every one. Of under 5,000 clones in the sample, roughly 81% were seen once. Material: FFPE adjacent normal lung tissue. The receptors come from a person between 65 and 79 years old with lung adenocarcinoma.

The chain recombines TRBV10-3 with TRBJ2-5; 8 bases map to TRBD2. Germline V gene lookup returns CDR1 ENHRY and CDR2 SYGVKD. Losses at the gene ends were 5 bases for V and 3 bases for J; bases not matched to a gene: 8. The CDR3 sequence is 15 residues long. The CDR3 region is CAISPREGSEETQYF. As DNA, the CDR3 is TGTGCCATCAGTCCCCGGGAGGGGTCGGAAGAGACCCAGTACTTC.

V and J are TRBV9 and TRBJ2-3, with D unresolved. Trimming stripped 2 bases from V and 1 base from J, with 2 bases between. The length of the CDR3 is 12 residues. The germline CDR1 and CDR2 sequences are SGDLS and YYNGEE. The chain's CDR3 is CASSVRTDTQYF. CDR3 DNA sequence: TGTGCCAGCAGCGTCCGCACAGATACGCAGTATTTT.

This clone was detected only once. The rearrangement links TRBV29-1 to TRBJ1-2; the D gene is possibly TRBD1 (5 bases). Trimming pared 2 bases from V and 9 bases from J, leaving 16 bases between. This CDR3 region has 13 residues. The germline CDR1 and CDR2 sequences are SQVTM and ANQGSEA. CDR3 in amino acids: CSVESGGGISYTF. The CDR3 DNA sequence: TGCAGCGTTGAAAGTGGCGGGGGTATCAGCTACACCTTC. Using reference TRBV29-1 and TRBJ1-2 for the parts outside the CDR3, the full variable domain is SAVISQKPSRDICQRGTSLTIQCQVDSQVTMMFWYRQQPGQSLTLIATANQGSEATYESGFVIDKFPISRPNLTFSTLTVSNMSPEDSSIYLCSVESGGGISYTFGSGTRLTVV.

This clone was recorded a few times. The V gene is TRBV4-2, the J gene TRBJ2-7, with D perhaps assigned TRBD1 or TRBD2 (5 bases each). V lost 4 bases to trimming and J lost 0 bases, with 13 bases between them. Germline V gives CDR1 LGHNA, CDR2 YNFKEQ. This CDR3 has 15 residues. The CDR3 region is CASSPHRGSSYEQYF. As DNA, the CDR3 is TGTGCCAGCAGCCCCCACCGGGGCAGCTCCTACGAGCAGTACTTC.